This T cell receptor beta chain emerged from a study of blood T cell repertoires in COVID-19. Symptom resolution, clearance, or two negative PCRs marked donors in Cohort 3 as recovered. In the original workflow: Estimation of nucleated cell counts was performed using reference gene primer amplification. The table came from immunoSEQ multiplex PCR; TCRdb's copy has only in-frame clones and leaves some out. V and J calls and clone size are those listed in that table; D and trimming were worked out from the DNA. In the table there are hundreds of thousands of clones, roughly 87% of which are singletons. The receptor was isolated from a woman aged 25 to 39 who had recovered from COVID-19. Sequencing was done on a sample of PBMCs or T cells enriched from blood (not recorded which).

The chain's CDR3 is CASSLAQRGYNEQFF. CDR3 DNA: TGCGCCAGCAGCTTGGCCCAGCGGGGGTACAATGAGCAGTTCTTC. The chain uses TRBV5-1 and TRBJ2-1, with 8 positions matching TRBD2. V trimming: 0 bases; J trimming: 4 bases; junction bases outside the gene matches: 3. Germline lookup yields CDR1 SGHRS and CDR2 YFSETQ. This CDR3 contains 15 residues. Drawing the rest from reference TRBV5-1 and TRBJ2-1, the complete variable domain is KAGVTQTPRYLIKTRGQQVTLSCSPISGHRSVSWYQQTPGQGLQFLFEYFSETQRNKGNFPGRFSGRQFSNSRSEMNVSTLELGDSALYLCASSLAQRGYNEQFFGPGTRLTVL.